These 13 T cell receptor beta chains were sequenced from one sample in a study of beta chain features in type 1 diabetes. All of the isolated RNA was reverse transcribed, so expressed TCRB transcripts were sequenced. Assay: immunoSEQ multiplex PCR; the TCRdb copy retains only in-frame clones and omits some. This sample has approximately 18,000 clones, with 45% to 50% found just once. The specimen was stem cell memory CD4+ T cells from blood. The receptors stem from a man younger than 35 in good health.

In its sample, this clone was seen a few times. The CDR3 region is CASSPMRTGQVTNYGYTF. CDR3 nucleotide sequence: TGTGCCAGCAGCCCCATGCGGACGGGACAGGTTACTAACTATGGCTACACCTTC. J is TRBJ1-2 and V is TRBV5-5; TRBD1 aligns across 8 bases. Trimming removed 4 bases from V and 0 bases from J; junction bases left unmatched: 14. The CDR3 covers 18 residues. Germline V gene sequence: CDR1 SGHKS, CDR2 YYEKEE (reference sequence).

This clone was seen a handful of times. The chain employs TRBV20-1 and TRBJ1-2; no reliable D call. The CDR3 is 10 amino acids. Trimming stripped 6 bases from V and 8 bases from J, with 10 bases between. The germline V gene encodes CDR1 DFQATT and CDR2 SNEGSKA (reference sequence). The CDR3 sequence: CSAGGGGYTF. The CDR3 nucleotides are TGCAGTGCCGGAGGAGGGGGCTACACCTTC.

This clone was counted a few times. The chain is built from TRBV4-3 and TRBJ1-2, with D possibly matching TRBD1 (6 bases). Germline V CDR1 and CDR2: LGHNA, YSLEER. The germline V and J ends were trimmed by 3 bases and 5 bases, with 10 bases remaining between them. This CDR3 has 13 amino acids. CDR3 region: CASSQGARYGYTF. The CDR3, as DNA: TGCGCCAGCAGCCAGGGGGCGCGGTATGGCTACACCTTC.

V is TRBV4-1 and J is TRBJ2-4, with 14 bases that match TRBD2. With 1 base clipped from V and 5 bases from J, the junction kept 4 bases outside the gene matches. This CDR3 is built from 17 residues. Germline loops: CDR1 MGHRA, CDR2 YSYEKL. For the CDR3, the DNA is TGCGCCAGCAGCCAAGGACTAGCGGGAGGGTTGGAAAACATTCAGTACTTC. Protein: CASSQGLAGGLENIQYF.

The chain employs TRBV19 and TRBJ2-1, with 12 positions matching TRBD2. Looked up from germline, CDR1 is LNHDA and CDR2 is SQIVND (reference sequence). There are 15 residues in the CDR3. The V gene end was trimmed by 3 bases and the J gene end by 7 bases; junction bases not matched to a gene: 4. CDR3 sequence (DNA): TGTGCCAGTAGTATTTCTAGCGGGAGGGGAAATGAGCAGTTCTTC. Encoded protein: CASSISSGRGNEQFF. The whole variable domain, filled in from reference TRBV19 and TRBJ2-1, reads DGGITQSPKYLFRKEGQNVTLSCEQNLNHDAMYWYRQDPGQGLRLIYYSQIVNDFQKGDIAEGYSVSREKKESFPLTVTSAQKNPTAFYLCASSISSGRGNEQFFGPGTRLTVL.

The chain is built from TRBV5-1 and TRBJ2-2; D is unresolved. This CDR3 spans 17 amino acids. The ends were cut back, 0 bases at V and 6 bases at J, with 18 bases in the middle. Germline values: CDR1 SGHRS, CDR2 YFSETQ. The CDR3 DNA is TGCGCCAGCAGCTTGGAAGCAAGTCAGGCTTTGTCCGGGGAGCTGTTTTTT. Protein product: CASSLEASQALSGELFF.

The CDR3 sequence is CASSRTGGWTEAFF. The CDR3 nucleotides read TGTGCCAGCAGTCGAACAGGGGGCTGGACTGAAGCTTTCTTT. The chain combines TRBV2 with TRBJ1-1; 9 nucleotides agree with TRBD1. The ends lost 5 bases at V and 5 bases at J; junction bases unmatched: 6. The length of the CDR3 is 14 residues. Germline V CDR1 and CDR2: SNHLY, FYNNEI.

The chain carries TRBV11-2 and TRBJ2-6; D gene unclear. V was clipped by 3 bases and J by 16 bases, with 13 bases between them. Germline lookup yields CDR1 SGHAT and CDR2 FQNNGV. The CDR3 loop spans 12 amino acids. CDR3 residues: CASSFVLPLLTF. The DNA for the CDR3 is TGTGCCAGCAGCTTTGTCCTCCCACTGCTGACTTTC.

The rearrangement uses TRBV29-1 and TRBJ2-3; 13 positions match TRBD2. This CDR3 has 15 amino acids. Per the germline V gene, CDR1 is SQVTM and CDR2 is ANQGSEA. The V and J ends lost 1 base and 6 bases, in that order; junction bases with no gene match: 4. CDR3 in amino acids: CSVEVTSGRADTQYF. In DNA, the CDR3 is TGCAGCGTTGAAGTTACTAGCGGGAGGGCGGATACGCAGTATTTT.

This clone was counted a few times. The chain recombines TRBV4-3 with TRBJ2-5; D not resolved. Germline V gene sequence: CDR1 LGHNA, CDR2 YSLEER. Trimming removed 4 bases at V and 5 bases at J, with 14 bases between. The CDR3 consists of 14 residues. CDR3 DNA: TGCGCCAGCAGCCCACAGCTATCGGCGGAGACCCAGTACTTC. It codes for CASSPQLSAETQYF.

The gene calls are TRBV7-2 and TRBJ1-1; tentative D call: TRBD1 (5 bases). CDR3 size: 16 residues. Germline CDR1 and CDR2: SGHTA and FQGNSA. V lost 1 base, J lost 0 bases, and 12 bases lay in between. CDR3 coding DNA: TGTGCCAGCAGCTTAGGGGGCGGGGGGATGAACACTGAAGCTTTCTTT. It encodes CASSLGGGGMNTEAFF.

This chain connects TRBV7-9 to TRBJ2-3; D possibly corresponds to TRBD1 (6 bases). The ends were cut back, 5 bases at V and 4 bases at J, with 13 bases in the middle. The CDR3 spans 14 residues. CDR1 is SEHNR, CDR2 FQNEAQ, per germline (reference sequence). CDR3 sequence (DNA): TGTGCCAGCAGCGCCAGAACAGGGTCAGATACGCAGTATTTT. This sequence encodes CASSARTGSDTQYF.

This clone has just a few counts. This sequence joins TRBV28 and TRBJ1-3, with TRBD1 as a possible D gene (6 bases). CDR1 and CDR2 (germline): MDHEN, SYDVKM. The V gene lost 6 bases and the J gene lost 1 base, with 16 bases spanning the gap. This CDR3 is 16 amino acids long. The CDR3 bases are TGTGCCAGCAGCCTACAGGGATACCGATCTGGAAACACCATATATTTT. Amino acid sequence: CASSLQGYRSGNTIYF.